The clone carrying this T cell receptor (beta chain) was found many times. The data stem from a study of T-cell reconstitution after alpha-beta-depleted transplantation in children. Preparation of the TCRbeta library was carried out with unique molecular identifiers. TCRdb passed the PCR reads through MiXCR, listing each CDR3 protein once. The data contain about 22,000 distinct CDR3 sequences, approximately 10% of them singletons. Germline-derived CDR1 and CDR2 are SGHDN and FVKESK. Trimming removed 1 base at V and 4 bases at J, with 7 bases between. The CDR3 is 13 residues long. The V gene is TRBV14, the J gene TRBJ1-1; D might be TRBD1 (5 bases). The source is a human donor who donated a stem cell graft to a child with chronic granulomatous disease. The sample consisted of PBMCs from the stem cell graft donor, taken from the stem cell graft. The CDR3 DNA follows: TGTGCCAGCAGCCAAGGACAGCTCACTGAAGCTTTCTTT. It translates to CASSQGQLTEAFF.